A single sample gave rise to the 13 T cell receptor beta chains below, sequenced in a study of blood T cell repertoires in COVID-19. TCRdb's table, derived via immunoSEQ multiplex PCR, lists solely in-frame clones and lacks some. This sample has 160,000 or so clones; roughly four fifths occur once, and the top ten carry 10% to 15%. Sequencing input: peripheral blood. The receptors come from a man in his 70s who had recovered from COVID-19.

In this sample, this clone turned up once. The chain is built from TRBV29-1 and TRBJ1-1; D is unclear. Germline lookup yields CDR1 SQVTM and CDR2 ANQGSEA. The CDR3 loop spans 13 amino acids. V was shortened by 1 base and J by 0 bases, with 6 bases between the two germline ends. This CDR3 is CSVEGQMNTEAFF. The DNA for the CDR3 is TGCAGCGTTGAAGGGCAGATGAACACTGAAGCTTTCTTT.

The rearrangement joins TRBV12-3 or TRBV12-4 to TRBJ1-3; D remains ambiguous. The germline V and J ends were trimmed by 7 bases and 1 base, with 5 bases remaining between them. The CDR3 has 12 amino acids. CDR3 bases: TGTGCCAGCACCCTATCTGGAAACACCATATATTTT. Amino acid sequence: CASTLSGNTIYF.

The chain is built from TRBV9 and TRBJ2-3, with D unresolved. With 0 bases removed from V and 5 bases from J, the gap between germline ends came to 10 bases. The CDR3 loop spans 14 amino acids. CDR1 SGDLS and CDR2 YYNGEE come from the germline V gene. This CDR3 is CASSVEQTLDTQYF. The CDR3 region has the DNA TGTGCCAGCAGCGTAGAACAGACCTTAGATACGCAGTATTTT.

This chain uses TRBV9 with TRBJ1-1, with a possible D match to TRBD1 (5 bases). The V gene lost 0 bases and the J gene lost 5 bases, with 11 bases spanning the gap. This CDR3 has 14 residues. Germline lookup yields CDR1 SGDLS and CDR2 YYNGEE. The CDR3 loop is CASSVEQAGTEAFF. CDR3 bases: TGTGCCAGCAGCGTAGAACAGGCAGGGACTGAAGCTTTCTTT.

This chain joins TRBV20-1 and TRBJ2-1; TRBD2 aligns across 7 bases. V was clipped by 3 bases and J by 0 bases; unmatched bases: 5. This CDR3 contains 15 residues. In germline, CDR1 is DFQATT, CDR2 SNEGSKA (reference sequence). The CDR3 bases are TGCAGTGCTAGTTATGGCGGGAGCTCCTACAATGAGCAGTTCTTC. This codes for CSASYGGSSYNEQFF.

This rearrangement joins TRBV5-1 to TRBJ2-1, with D perhaps matching TRBD2 (5 bases). There are 15 residues in the CDR3. The V end was cut by 4 bases, the J end by 4 bases, with 15 bases between. Per germline, CDR1 SGHRS and CDR2 YFSETQ. CDR3 bases: TGCGCCAGCAGCGCCGAACCCGGGAATTACAATGAGCAGTTCTTC. Its protein product is CASSAEPGNYNEQFF.

The rearrangement links TRBV15 to TRBJ1-5; TRBD1 is a possible D gene (5 bases). This CDR3 has 16 residues. The ends were cut back, 0 bases at V and 2 bases at J, with 11 bases in the middle. Per germline, CDR1 LNHNV and CDR2 YYDKDF (reference sequence). The CDR3 DNA reads TGTGCCACCAGCAGAGAGGCAGGGAGGGGCAATCAGCCCCAGCATTTT. This encodes CATSREAGRGNQPQHF. Supplemented by reference TRBV15 and TRBJ1-5, the full variable domain reads DAMVIQNPRYQVTQFGKPVTLSCSQTLNHNVMYWYQQKSSQAPKLLFHYYDKDFNNEADTPDNFQSRRPNTSFCFLDIRSPGLGDTAMYLCATSREAGRGNQPQHFGDGTRLSIL.

The chain couples TRBV5-6 to TRBJ1-6; TRBD1 agrees at 8 bases. Germline V gene lookup returns CDR1 SGHDT and CDR2 YYEEEE. The length of the CDR3 is 14 residues. Trimming removed 4 bases from V and 10 bases from J; junction bases left unmatched: 7. CDR3 sequence reads: CASSRDRGGSPLHF. CDR3 DNA: TGTGCCAGCAGCCGAGACAGGGGAGGGTCACCCCTCCACTTT.

This clone was seen a few times. This chain joins TRBV7-3 and TRBJ2-1; D is perhaps TRBD2 (5 bases). V lost 0 bases, J lost 2 bases, and 17 bases lay in between. CDR1 and CDR2 (germline): SGHTA, FQGTGA. This CDR3 comprises 18 residues. The CDR3 loop is CASSLTLAGGGAYNEQFF. Here the CDR3 DNA reads TGTGCCAGCAGCTTAACCCTAGCTGGCGGAGGTGCCTACAATGAGCAGTTCTTC.

This clone showed up just a few times. V gene TRBV5-1 combines with J gene TRBJ2-3; 7 bases are a match to TRBD1. The ends lost 0 bases at V and 8 bases at J; junction bases unmatched: 9. The CDR3 runs to 15 residues. Germline assignment: CDR1 SGHRS and CDR2 YFSETQ. The CDR3 nucleotides read TGCGCCAGCAGCTTGGTACAGGGGTCCACCAGTACGCAGTATTTT. Translation: CASSLVQGSTSTQYF. Full variable domain (missing parts from reference TRBV5-1 and TRBJ2-3): KAGVTQTPRYLIKTRGQQVTLSCSPISGHRSVSWYQQTPGQGLQFLFEYFSETQRNKGNFPGRFSGRQFSNSRSEMNVSTLELGDSALYLCASSLVQGSTSTQYFGPGTRLTVL.

The chain uses TRBV7-9 and TRBJ1-1, with TRBD1 matching 9 bases. This CDR3 has 14 residues. The J segment lost 9 bases and the V segment lost 5 bases, leaving 10 bases of the junction unmatched. Looked up from germline, CDR1 is SEHNR and CDR2 is FQNEAQ (reference sequence). The CDR3 DNA sequence: TGTGCCAGCAGCGCGTTAGGGGACAGGGATAAAGCTTTCTTT. Translated: CASSALGDRDKAFF.

The chain couples TRBV18 to TRBJ1-6; 8 bases match TRBD1. CDR3 length equals 14 residues. CDR1 KGHSH and CDR2 LQKENI come from the germline V gene. The V and J ends lost 3 bases and 6 bases, in that order; junction bases with no gene match: 1. The CDR3 loop is CASSPGQVNSPLHF. DNA for the CDR3: TGTGCCAGCTCACCGGGACAGGTTAATTCACCCCTCCACTTT.

J is TRBJ2-2 and V is TRBV28, with TRBD2 as a possible D gene (7 bases). The CDR3 runs 14 residues. The germline V and J ends were trimmed by 7 bases and 1 base, with 10 bases remaining between them. CDR1 and CDR2 (germline): MDHEN, SYDVKM. CDR3 sequence reads: CASMRGGNTGELFF. The CDR3 DNA sequence: TGTGCCAGCATGAGGGGGGGGAACACCGGGGAGCTGTTTTTT. Full variable domain (outside the CDR3, taken from reference TRBV28 and TRBJ2-2): DVKVTQSSRYLVKRTGEKVFLECVQDMDHENMFWYRQDPGLGLRLIYFSYDVKMKEKGDIPEGYSVSREKKERFSLILESASTNQTSMYLCASMRGGNTGELFFGEGSRLTVL.